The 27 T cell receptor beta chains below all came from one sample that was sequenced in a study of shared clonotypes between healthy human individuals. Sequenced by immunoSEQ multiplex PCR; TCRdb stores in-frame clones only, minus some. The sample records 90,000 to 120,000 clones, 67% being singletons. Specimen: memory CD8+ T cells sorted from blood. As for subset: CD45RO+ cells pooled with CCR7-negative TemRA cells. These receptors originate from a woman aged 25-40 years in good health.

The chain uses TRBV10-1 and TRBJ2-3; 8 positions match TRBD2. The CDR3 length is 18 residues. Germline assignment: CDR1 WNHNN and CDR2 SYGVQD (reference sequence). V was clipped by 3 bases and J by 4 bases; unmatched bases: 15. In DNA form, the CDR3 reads TGCGCCAGCAGTGACTTGAGACTAGCGTTCGGGCCGCCAGATACGCAGTATTTT. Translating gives CASSDLRLAFGPPDTQYF.

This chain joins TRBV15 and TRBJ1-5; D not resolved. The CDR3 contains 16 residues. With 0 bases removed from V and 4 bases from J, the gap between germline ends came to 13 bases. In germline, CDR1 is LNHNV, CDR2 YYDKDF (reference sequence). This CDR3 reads CATSRDRYGLNQPQHF. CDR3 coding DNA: TGTGCCACCAGCAGAGATCGGTACGGCCTGAATCAGCCCCAGCATTTT. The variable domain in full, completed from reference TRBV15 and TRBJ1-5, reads DAMVIQNPRYQVTQFGKPVTLSCSQTLNHNVMYWYQQKSSQAPKLLFHYYDKDFNNEADTPDNFQSRRPNTSFCFLDIRSPGLGDTAMYLCATSRDRYGLNQPQHFGDGTRLSIL.

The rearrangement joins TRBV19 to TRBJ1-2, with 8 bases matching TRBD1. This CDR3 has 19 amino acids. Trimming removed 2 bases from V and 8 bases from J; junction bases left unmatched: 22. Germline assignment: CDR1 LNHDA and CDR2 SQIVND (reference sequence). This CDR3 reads CASSITLPQGAPALGGYTF. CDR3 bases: TGTGCCAGTAGTATAACCCTCCCCCAGGGGGCTCCCGCTCTGGGGGGCTACACCTTC.

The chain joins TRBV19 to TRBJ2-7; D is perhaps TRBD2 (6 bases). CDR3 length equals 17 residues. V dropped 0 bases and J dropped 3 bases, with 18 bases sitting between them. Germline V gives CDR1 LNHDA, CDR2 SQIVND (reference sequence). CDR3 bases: TGTGCCAGTAGTATAGATTTCGAATTGGAGGGATTCTACGAGCAGTACTTC. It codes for CASSIDFELEGFYEQYF.

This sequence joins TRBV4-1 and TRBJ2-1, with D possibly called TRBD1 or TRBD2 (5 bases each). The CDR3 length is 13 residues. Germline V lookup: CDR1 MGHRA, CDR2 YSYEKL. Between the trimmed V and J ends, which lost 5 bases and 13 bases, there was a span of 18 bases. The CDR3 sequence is CASSWGAAGRQFF. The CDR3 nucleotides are TGCGCCAGCAGCTGGGGAGCGGCAGGGCGCCAGTTCTTC.

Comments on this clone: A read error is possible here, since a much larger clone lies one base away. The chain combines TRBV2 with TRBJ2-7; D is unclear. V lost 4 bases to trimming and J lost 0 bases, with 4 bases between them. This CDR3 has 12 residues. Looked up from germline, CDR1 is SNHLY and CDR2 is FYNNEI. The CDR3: CASSAGSYEQYF. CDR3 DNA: TGTGCCAGCAGTGCGGGCTCCTACGAGCAGTACTTC.

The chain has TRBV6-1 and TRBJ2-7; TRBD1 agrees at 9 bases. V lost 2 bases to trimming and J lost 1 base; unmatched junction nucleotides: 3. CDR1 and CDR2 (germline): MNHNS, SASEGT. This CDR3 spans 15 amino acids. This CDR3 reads CASSERDRDSYEQYF. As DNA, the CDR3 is TGTGCCAGCAGTGAACGGGACAGGGATTCCTACGAGCAGTACTTC.

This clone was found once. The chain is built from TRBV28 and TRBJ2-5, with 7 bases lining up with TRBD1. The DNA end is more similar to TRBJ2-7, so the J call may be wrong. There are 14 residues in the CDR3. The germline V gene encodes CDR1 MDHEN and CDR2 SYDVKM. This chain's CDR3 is CASSLYRGPYEQYF. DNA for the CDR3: TGTGCCAGCAGTTTATACAGGGGTCCCTACGAGCAGTACTTC.

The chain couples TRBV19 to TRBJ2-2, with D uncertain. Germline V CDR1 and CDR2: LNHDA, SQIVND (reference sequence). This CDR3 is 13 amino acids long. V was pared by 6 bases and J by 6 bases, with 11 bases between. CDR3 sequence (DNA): TGTGCCAGTAGCGCACAGCGAGCCGGGGAGCTGTTTTTT. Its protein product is CASSAQRAGELFF.

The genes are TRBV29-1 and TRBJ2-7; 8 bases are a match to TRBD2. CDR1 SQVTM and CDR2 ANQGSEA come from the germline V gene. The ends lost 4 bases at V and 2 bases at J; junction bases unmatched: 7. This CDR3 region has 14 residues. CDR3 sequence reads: CSVAGRATAYEQYF. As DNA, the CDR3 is TGCAGCGTTGCCGGGAGGGCCACCGCCTACGAGCAGTACTTC.

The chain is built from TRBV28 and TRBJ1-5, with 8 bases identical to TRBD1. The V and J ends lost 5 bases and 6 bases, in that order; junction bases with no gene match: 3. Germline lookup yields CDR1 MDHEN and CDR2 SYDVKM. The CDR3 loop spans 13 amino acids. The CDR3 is CASSPTGVQPQHF. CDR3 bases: TGTGCCAGCAGTCCGACAGGGGTTCAGCCCCAGCATTTT.

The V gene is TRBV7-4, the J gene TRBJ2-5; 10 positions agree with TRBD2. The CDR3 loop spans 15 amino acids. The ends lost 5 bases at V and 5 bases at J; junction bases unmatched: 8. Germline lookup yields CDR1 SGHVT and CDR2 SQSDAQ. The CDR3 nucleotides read TGTGCCAGCAGCAAGACAGCGGGAGGGGACGAGACCCAGTACTTC. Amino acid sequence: CASSKTAGGDETQYF. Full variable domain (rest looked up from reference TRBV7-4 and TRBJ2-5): GAGVSQSPRYKVAKRGRDVALRCDSISGHVTLYWYRQTLGQGSEVLTYSQSDAQRDKSGRPSGRFSAERPERSVSTLKIQRTEQGDSAVYLCASSKTAGGDETQYFGPGTRLLVL.

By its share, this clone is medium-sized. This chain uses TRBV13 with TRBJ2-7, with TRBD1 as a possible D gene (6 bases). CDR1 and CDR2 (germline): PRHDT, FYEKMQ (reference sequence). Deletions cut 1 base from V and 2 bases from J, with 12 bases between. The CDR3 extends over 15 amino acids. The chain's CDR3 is CASSLEGDTTYEQYF. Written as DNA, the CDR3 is TGTGCCAGCAGCTTAGAGGGGGACACTACCTACGAGCAGTACTTC.

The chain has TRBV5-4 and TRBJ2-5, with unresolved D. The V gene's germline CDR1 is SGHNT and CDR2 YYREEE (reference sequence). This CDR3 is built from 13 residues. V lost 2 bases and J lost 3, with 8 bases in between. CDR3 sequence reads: CASSFTSEETQYF. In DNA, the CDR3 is TGTGCCAGCAGCTTCACATCCGAAGAGACCCAGTACTTC.

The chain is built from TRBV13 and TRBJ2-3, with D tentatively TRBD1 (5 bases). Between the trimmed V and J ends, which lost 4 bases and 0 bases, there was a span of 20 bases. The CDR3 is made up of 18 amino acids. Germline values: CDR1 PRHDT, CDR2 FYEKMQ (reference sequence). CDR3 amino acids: CASSSTWWGSSSTDTQYF. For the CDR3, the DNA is TGTGCCAGCAGCTCTACCTGGTGGGGCTCCTCTAGCACAGATACGCAGTATTTT.

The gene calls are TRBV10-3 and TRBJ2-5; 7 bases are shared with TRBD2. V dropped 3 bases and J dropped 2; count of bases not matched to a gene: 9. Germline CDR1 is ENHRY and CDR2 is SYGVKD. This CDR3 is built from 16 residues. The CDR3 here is CAISDSGRIIQETQYF. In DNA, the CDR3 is TGTGCCATCAGTGACTCCGGGAGGATTATTCAAGAGACCCAGTACTTC.

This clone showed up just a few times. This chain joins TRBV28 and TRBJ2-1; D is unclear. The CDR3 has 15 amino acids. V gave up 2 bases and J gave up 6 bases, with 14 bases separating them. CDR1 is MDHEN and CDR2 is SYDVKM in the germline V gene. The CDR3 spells CASSLRQSGLNEQFF. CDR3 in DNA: TGTGCCAGCAGTTTAAGACAATCGGGTCTCAATGAGCAGTTCTTC.

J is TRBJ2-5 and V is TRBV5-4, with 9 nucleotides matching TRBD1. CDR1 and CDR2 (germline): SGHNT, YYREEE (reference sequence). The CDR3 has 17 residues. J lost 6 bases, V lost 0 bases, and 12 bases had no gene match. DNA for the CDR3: TGTGCCAGCAGCTTGGTTACAGTGGGGGGACAGGGACAGACCCAGTACTTC. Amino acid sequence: CASSLVTVGGQGQTQYF.

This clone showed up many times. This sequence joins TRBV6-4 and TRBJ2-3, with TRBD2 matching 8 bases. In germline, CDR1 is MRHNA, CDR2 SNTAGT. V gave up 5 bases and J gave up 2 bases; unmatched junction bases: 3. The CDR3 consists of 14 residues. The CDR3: CASSLLADTDTQYF. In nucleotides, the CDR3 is TGTGCCAGCAGTTTACTAGCGGACACAGATACGCAGTATTTT.

CDR3 nucleotide sequence: TGTGCCAGCAGCCTCGTGGTTCAGGGGAGGGGAAAACTGTTTTTT. Encoded protein: CASSLVVQGRGKLFF. J is TRBJ1-4 and V is TRBV5-6; perhaps TRBD1 as D (6 bases). Trimming took off 4 bases at V and 10 bases at J, with 20 bases between the two ends. The CDR3 extends over 15 amino acids. Germline assignment: CDR1 SGHDT and CDR2 YYEEEE.

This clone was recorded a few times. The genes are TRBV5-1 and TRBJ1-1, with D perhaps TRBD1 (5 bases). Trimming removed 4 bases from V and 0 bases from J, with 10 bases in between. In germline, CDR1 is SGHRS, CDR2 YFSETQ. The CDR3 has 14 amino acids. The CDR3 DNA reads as TGCGCCAGCAGCACCGACAGAATGAACACTGAAGCTTTCTTT. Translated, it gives CASSTDRMNTEAFF.

For the CDR3, the DNA is TGTGCCAGCAGTTTGGACAGGGGGCAGGATACGCAGTATTTT. This translates into CASSLDRGQDTQYF. The chain recombines TRBV28 with TRBJ2-3, with 11 bases matching TRBD1. V was clipped by 3 bases and J by 6 bases; unmatched bases: 2. The V gene's germline CDR1 is MDHEN and CDR2 SYDVKM. This CDR3 spans 14 amino acids.

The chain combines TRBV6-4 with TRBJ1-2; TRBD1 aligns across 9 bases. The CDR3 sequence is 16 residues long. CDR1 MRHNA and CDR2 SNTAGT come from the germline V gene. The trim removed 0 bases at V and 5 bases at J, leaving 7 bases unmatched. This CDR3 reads CASSDSETGGFYGYTF. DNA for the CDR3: TGTGCCAGCAGTGACTCGGAAACAGGGGGCTTTTATGGCTACACCTTC.

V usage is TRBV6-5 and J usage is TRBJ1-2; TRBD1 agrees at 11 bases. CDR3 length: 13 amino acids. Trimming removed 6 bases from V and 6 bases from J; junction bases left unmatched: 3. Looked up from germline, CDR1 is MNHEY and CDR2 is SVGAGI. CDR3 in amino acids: CASSWDRGNGYTF. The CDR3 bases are TGTGCCAGCAGCTGGGACAGGGGGAATGGCTACACCTTC.

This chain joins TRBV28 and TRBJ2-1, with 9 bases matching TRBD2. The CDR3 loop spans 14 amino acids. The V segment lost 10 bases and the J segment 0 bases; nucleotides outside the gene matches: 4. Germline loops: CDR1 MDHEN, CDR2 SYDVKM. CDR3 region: CAIDSGSSYNEQFF. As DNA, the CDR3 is TGTGCCATAGATAGCGGGAGCTCCTACAATGAGCAGTTCTTC.

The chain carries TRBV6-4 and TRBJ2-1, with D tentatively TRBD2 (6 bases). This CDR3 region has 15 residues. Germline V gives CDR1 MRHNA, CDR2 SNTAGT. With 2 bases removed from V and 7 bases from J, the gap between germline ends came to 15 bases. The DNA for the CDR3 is TGTGCCAGCAGTGACGTTGCGGGCGCGGGGAATGAGCAGTTCTTC. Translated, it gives CASSDVAGAGNEQFF.

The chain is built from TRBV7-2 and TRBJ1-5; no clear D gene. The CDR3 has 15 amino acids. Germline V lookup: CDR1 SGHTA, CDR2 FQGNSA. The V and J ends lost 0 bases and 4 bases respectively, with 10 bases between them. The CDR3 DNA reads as TGTGCCAGCAGCTTAGCGCCCCAAGGGAATCAGCCCCAGCATTTT. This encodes CASSLAPQGNQPQHF. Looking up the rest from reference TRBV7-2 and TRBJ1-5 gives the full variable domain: GAGVSQSPSNKVTEKGKDVELRCDPISGHTALYWYRQSLGQGLEFLIYFQGNSAPDKSGLPSDRFSAERTGGSVSTLTIQRTQQEDSAVYLCASSLAPQGNQPQHFGDGTRLSIL.